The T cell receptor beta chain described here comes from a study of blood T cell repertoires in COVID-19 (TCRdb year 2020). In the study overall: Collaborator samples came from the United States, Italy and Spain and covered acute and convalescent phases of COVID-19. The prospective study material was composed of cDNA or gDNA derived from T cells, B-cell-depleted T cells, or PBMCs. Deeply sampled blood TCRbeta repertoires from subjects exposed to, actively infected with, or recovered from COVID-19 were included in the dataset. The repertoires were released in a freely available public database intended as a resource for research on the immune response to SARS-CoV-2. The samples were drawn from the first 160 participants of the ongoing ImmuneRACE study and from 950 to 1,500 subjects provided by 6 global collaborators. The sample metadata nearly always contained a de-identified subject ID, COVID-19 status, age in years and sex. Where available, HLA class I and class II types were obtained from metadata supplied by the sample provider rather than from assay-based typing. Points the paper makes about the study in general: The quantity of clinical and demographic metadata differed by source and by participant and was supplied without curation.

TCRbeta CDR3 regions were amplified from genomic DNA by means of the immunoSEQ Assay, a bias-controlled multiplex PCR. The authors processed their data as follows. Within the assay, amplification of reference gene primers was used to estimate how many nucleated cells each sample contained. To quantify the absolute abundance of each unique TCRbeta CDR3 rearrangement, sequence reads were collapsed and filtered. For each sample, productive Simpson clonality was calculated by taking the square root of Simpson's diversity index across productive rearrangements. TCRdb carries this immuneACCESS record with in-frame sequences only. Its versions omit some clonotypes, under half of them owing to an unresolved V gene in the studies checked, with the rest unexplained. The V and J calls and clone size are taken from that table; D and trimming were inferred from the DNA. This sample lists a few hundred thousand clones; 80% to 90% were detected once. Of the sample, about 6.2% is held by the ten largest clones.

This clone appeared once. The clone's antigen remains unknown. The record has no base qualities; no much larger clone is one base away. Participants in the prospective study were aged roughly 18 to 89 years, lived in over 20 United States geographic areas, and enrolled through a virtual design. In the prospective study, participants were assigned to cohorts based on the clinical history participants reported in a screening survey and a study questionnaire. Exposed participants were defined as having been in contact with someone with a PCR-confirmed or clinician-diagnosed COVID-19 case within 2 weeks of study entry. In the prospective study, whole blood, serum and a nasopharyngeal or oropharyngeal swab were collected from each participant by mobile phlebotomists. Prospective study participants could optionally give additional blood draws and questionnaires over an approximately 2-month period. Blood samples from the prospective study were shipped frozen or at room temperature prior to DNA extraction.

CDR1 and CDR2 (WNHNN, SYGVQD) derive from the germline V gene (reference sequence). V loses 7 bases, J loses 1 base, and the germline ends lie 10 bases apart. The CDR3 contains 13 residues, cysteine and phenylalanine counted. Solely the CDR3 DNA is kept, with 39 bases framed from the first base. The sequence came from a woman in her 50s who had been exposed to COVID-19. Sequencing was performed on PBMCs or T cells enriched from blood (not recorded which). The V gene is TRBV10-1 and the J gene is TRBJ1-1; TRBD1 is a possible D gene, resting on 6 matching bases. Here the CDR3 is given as CASKGEWNTEAFF. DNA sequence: TGCGCCAGCAAGGGGGAGTGGAACACTGAAGCTTTCTTT.